Below, one T cell receptor beta chain is given with its context. V shed 0 bases and J 5 bases; nucleotides not matched to a gene: 15. The CDR3 is 19 amino acids. Germline V gene data show CDR1 as GTSNPN and CDR2 as SVGIG (reference sequence). The sample originates from a study of blood T cell repertoires in COVID-19. Study as a whole: Acute-phase and convalescent COVID-19 samples originated in the United States, Italy and Spain.

The protocol was immunoSEQ multiplex PCR, while the TCRdb copy is restricted to in-frame clones and leaves out a portion. The table has around 370,000 clones, about nine tenths seen once. This chain connects TRBV30 to TRBJ2-2; 10 positions agree with TRBD2. The specimen was peripheral blood. The receptor was isolated from a woman aged 70-85 years with COVID-19, enrolled during active disease. CDR3 in DNA: TGTGCCTGGAGTGTACTAAGTAGCGGGGGGTTTTGGAGGACCGGGGAGCTGTTTTTT. It codes for CAWSVLSSGGFWRTGELFF.